This T cell receptor beta chain derives from a study of T cells in Graves' hyperthyroidism and ophthalmopathy. Looking at the study overall: Blood was drawn when the patient was first diagnosed and still untreated.

Aged 18 to 65, the patients had hyperthyroidism that was newly diagnosed and had lasted under 2 months. Clinical symptoms, serum thyroxine, TRAb, thyroid ultrasound and orbital computed tomography informed diagnoses. Amplification yielded TCR beta CDR3 regions, with RNA transcripts as the source. In the first-round RT-PCR of the TCR CDR3, the HTBI primer set was used. A single record per CDR3 protein comes from TCRdb applying MiXCR to the multiplex PCR reads. The table lists some 740,000 distinct CDR3 sequences, around 15% of them singletons, with roughly 10% in the top ten. The sample holds many counts of this clonotype. What it recognizes is unknown. Findings and caveats of the study: The majority of expanded thyroid clonotypes above 0.001 also appeared in blood.

Germline assignment: CDR1 GTSNPN and CDR2 SVGIG (reference sequence). The CDR3 loop spans 15 amino acids. Trimming pared 0 bases from V and 6 bases from J, leaving 18 bases between. V and J are TRBV30 and TRBJ2-7; either TRBD1 or TRBD2 may fit D (6 bases each). This clonotype originated in a woman between 18 and 30 years old with Graves' hyperthyroidism. The source material was blood. CDR3 in DNA: TGTGCCTGGAGTGTAACCGCCCCGGGGGCGGGCGAGCAGTACTTC. Its translation is CAWSVTAPGAGEQYF.